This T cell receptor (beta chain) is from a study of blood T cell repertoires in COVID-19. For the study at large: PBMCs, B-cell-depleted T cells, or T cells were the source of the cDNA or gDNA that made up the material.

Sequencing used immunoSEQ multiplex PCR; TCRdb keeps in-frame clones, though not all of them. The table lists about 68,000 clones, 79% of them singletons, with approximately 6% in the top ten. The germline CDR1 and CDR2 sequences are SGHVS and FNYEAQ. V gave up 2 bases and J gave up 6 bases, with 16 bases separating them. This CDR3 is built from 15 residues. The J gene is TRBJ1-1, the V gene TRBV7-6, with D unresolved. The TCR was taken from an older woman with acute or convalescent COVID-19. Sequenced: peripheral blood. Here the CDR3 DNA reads TGTGCCAGCAGCTTAATGCAGGATAGTTTATCTGAAGCTTTCTTT. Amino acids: CASSLMQDSLSEAFF.